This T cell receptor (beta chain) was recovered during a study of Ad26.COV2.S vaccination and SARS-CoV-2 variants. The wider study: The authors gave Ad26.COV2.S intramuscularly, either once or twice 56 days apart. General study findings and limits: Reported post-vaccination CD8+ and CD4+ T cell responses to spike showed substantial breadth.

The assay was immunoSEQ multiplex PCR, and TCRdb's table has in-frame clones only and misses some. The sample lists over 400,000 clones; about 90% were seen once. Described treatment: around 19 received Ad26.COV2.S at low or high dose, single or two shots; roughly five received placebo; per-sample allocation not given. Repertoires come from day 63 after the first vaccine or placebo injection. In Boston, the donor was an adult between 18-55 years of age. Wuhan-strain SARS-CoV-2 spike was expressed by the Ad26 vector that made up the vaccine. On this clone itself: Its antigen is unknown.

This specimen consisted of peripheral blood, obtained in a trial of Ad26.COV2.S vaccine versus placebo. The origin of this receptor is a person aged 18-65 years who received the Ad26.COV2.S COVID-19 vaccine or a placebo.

The CDR3 DNA reads TGTGCCAGCTGTCAATTTATCGGGGAGTGTGATGAAGCTTTCTTT. Protein product: CASCQFIGECDEAFF. The V and J genes are TRBV6-5 and TRBJ1-1; no clear D. The CDR3 is made up of 15 amino acids. The germline V gene encodes CDR1 MNHEY and CDR2 SVGAGI. V lost 8 bases and J 7 bases, leaving 23 bases between the germline ends.